The next 23 T cell receptor beta chains were all read from a single sample in a study of blood T cells in healthy people across ages. The authors ran a second PCR of 7 to 11 cycles using a sample-barcoded 5' primer and a J-beta primer mix. MiXCR, run by TCRdb on the 5' RACE reads, gives a single entry per CDR3 protein. The table includes roughly 500,000 distinct CDR3 sequences, about 25% detected once. The specimen sequenced was blood. The receptors stem from a woman between 70 and 85 years old in good health.

In its sample, this clonotype was seen a few times. This chain links TRBV12-3 or TRBV12-4 with TRBJ1-2; no firm D call. Trimming took off 5 bases at V and 7 bases at J, with 20 bases between the two ends. CDR3 length: 15 amino acids. The CDR3 nucleotides read TGTGCCAGCAGTAGACTAAGGGTCCGGACGGGTGGCTACACCTTC. Translation: CASSRLRVRTGGYTF.

The chain combines TRBV6-1 with TRBJ1-1, with TRBD1 matching over 7 bases. The CDR3 loop spans 15 amino acids. CDR1 and CDR2 from the germline V gene are MNHNS and SASEGT. V was pared by 7 bases and J by 6 bases, with 14 bases of the junction left unmatched. The CDR3 DNA reads as TGTGCCAGCAAAAAGGTGACAGGGCGAACGGCTGAAGCTTTCTTT. This encodes CASKKVTGRTAEAFF.

Points on this clonotype: Germline is not matched at one junction end, which may reflect a read error. This chain joins TRBV3-1 and TRBJ1-1; D remains ambiguous. Germline V gene lookup returns CDR1 LGHDT and CDR2 YNNKEL (reference sequence). This CDR3 has 13 amino acids. The DNA of the CDR3 is TGTGCCAGCAGAGACCACCTGAACACCGAAGCTTTCTTT. This codes for CASRDHLNTEAFF.

The chain has TRBV20-1 and TRBJ2-2; D is unresolved. The germline CDR1 and CDR2 sequences are DFQATT and SNEGSKA (reference sequence). CDR3 length: 12 residues. V lost 6 bases, J lost 4 bases, and 9 bases lay in between. The CDR3, as DNA: TGCAGTGCAAAGGGCGGCACCGGGGAGCTGTTTTTT. Amino acids: CSAKGGTGELFF.

The gene calls are TRBV2 and TRBJ1-2; D is unclear. V dropped 2 bases and J dropped 3 bases, with 7 bases sitting between them. Germline loops: CDR1 SNHLY, CDR2 FYNNEI. The CDR3 extends over 13 amino acids. CDR3 DNA sequence: TGTGCCAGCAGTGAAAGTCATTACTATGGCTACACCTTC. The encoded protein is CASSESHYYGYTF.

This clonotype turned up a few times. The chain has TRBV19 and TRBJ1-4; a possible D gene is TRBD1 (5 bases). CDR1 and CDR2 from the germline V gene are LNHDA and SQIVND (reference sequence). This CDR3 spans 14 amino acids. The V end was cut by 5 bases, the J end by 8 bases, with 15 bases between. The DNA for the CDR3 is TGTGCCAGTAGTCGCGCCGAGCGACAGGAAAAACTGTTTTTT. Residues: CASSRAERQEKLFF.

V gene TRBV4-3 combines with J gene TRBJ2-1; maybe TRBD2 (5 bases). CDR3 size: 17 residues. Germline-derived CDR1 and CDR2 are LGHNA and YSLEER. The V end was cut by 2 bases, the J end by 4 bases, with 18 bases between. Written as DNA, the CDR3 is TGCGCCAGCAGCCAAATTTGGGCAGGACTTACGTACAATGAGCAGTTCTTC. It yields the protein CASSQIWAGLTYNEQFF.

The chain combines TRBV6-1 with TRBJ1-4, with D tentatively TRBD1 (5 bases). Germline V gene sequence: CDR1 MNHNS, CDR2 SASEGT. V was cut by 5 bases and J by 0 bases, with 13 bases left in between. The CDR3 totals 16 residues. CDR3 sequence: CASSPRTFPTNEKLFF. The CDR3 DNA reads as TGTGCCAGCAGTCCTCGGACATTCCCAACTAATGAAAAACTGTTTTTT.

This chain connects TRBV12-3 or TRBV12-4 to TRBJ2-7, with 9 nucleotides matching TRBD2. This CDR3 region has 15 residues. The V gene end was trimmed by 0 bases and the J gene end by 3 bases; junction bases not matched to a gene: 3. The CDR3 loop is CASSLAAGGRYEQYF. CDR3 nucleotide sequence: TGTGCCAGCAGTTTAGCAGCGGGGGGCCGCTACGAGCAGTACTTC.

There are a few counts of this clonotype. The rearrangement joins TRBV20-1 to TRBJ1-1; unclear D gene. Germline lookup yields CDR1 DFQATT and CDR2 SNEGSKA (reference sequence). The length of the CDR3 is 12 residues. Trimming removed 2 bases from V and 3 bases from J, with 7 bases in between. DNA of the CDR3: TGCAGTGCTAGAATCCCTTACACTGAAGCTTTCTTT. Protein product: CSARIPYTEAFF.

The rearrangement joins TRBV20-1 to TRBJ2-5; 12 nucleotides agree with TRBD2. The J call may be incorrect, as the DNA end agrees better with TRBJ2-1. CDR1 is DFQATT and CDR2 is SNEGSKA in the germline V gene (reference sequence). This CDR3 spans 15 amino acids. CDR3 loop: CSASSGLAGHNEQFF. The CDR3 bases are TGCAGTGCTAGTTCCGGACTAGCGGGGCATAATGAGCAGTTCTTC.

CDR3 in amino acids: CASSRSGGSSYEQYF. As DNA, the CDR3 is TGTGCCAGCAGCCGGAGCGGGGGAAGCTCCTACGAGCAGTACTTC. The chain has TRBV3-1 and TRBJ2-5; 8 positions agree with TRBD2. The closer fit of TRBJ2-7 to the DNA end suggests the J call may be wrong. CDR3 length equals 15 residues. CDR1 LGHDT and CDR2 YNNKEL come from the germline V gene (reference sequence).

In this sample, this clonotype turned up a few times. This rearrangement joins TRBV15 to TRBJ2-3; no firm D call. The CDR3 totals 16 residues. From germline, CDR1 is LNHNV and CDR2 YYDKDF (reference sequence). Trimming took 1 base from V and 6 from J, leaving 17 bases between them. The CDR3 coding sequence is TGTGCCACCAGCAGAGGGATCGGCTCGGGCGTGGATACGCAGTATTTT. Amino acid sequence: CATSRGIGSGVDTQYF.

This clonotype was counted a few times. The V gene is TRBV7-2, the J gene TRBJ2-5; D is possibly TRBD1 (6 bases). The CDR3 covers 16 residues. The germline CDR1 and CDR2 sequences are SGHTA and FQGNSA. With 1 base removed from V and 2 bases from J, the gap between germline ends came to 14 bases. The CDR3 loop is CASSLGPGAGQETQYF. The CDR3 DNA reads TGTGCCAGCAGCTTAGGTCCAGGGGCAGGTCAAGAGACCCAGTACTTC. The full variable domain, with the rest looked up from reference TRBV7-2 and TRBJ2-5, is GAGVSQSPSNKVTEKGKDVELRCDPISGHTALYWYRQSLGQGLEFLIYFQGNSAPDKSGLPSDRFSAERTGGSVSTLTIQRTQQEDSAVYLCASSLGPGAGQETQYFGPGTRLLVL.

A few counts support this clonotype. The rearrangement links TRBV12-3 or TRBV12-4 to TRBJ2-2, with TRBD1 identical over 10 bases. V lost 7 bases, J lost 0 bases, and 8 bases stayed unmatched. There are 17 residues in the CDR3. The DNA for the CDR3 is TGTGCCAGCACCGTGGGACAGGGGCCTTCGAACACCGGGGAGCTGTTTTTT. Its translation is CASTVGQGPSNTGELFF.

This clonotype was seen many times. The J gene is TRBJ1-4, the V gene TRBV7-2; 7 nucleotides match TRBD1. With 5 bases clipped from V and 7 bases from J, the junction kept 13 bases outside the gene matches. The CDR3 is made up of 16 amino acids. Germline CDR1 and CDR2: SGHTA and FQGNSA. The CDR3 protein is CASSVQSTGMAEKLFF. Here the CDR3 DNA reads TGTGCCAGCAGCGTACAATCGACAGGGATGGCTGAAAAACTGTTTTTT.

This clonotype turned up a few times. The chain employs TRBV20-1 and TRBJ2-2; D not resolved. The germline gives CDR1 DFQATT, CDR2 SNEGSKA (reference sequence). The CDR3 runs 17 residues. The V and J ends lost 1 base and 2 bases respectively, with 17 bases between them. CDR3 DNA sequence: TGCAGTGCTAGAGGGGCAGGTTTTTTTGGAAACACCGGGGAGCTGTTTTTT. Translation gives CSARGAGFFGNTGELFF.

The chain employs TRBV7-9 and TRBJ2-2, with unresolved D. The CDR3 is made up of 14 amino acids. Trimming took off 0 bases at V and 6 bases at J, with 8 bases between the two ends. In germline, CDR1 is SEHNR, CDR2 FQNEAQ (reference sequence). The CDR3 DNA sequence: TGTGCCAGCAGCTTAGCGAGCAGCGCCGGGGAGCTGTTTTTT. Translated, it gives CASSLASSAGELFF.

This clonotype has more than one count but fewer than ten. The V gene is TRBV29-1, the J gene TRBJ2-3; 9 nucleotides match TRBD2. V shed 3 bases, J shed 9 bases, and the junction held 7 bases outside the gene matches. This CDR3 comprises 13 residues. Germline V CDR1 and CDR2: SQVTM, ANQGSEA. The CDR3 sequence is CSVDGGGASTQYF. The CDR3 DNA reads TGCAGCGTTGACGGCGGGGGGGCGTCAACGCAGTATTTT.

This chain uses TRBV29-1 with TRBJ2-1, with a tentative D call TRBD1 (6 bases). The CDR3 sequence is 17 residues long. In germline, CDR1 is SQVTM, CDR2 ANQGSEA. With 7 bases removed from V and 4 bases from J, the gap between germline ends came to 26 bases. Here the CDR3 reads CSALGSRGQLDYNEQFF. The DNA of the CDR3 is TGCAGCGCACTAGGCTCCCGAGGACAGTTAGATTACAATGAGCAGTTCTTC.

The chain couples TRBV18 to TRBJ1-1; the match to TRBD1 covers 7 bases. The V and J ends lost 2 bases and 3 bases, in that order; junction bases with no gene match: 9. CDR3 length: 16 residues. Germline V gene data show CDR1 as KGHSH and CDR2 as LQKENI. CDR3 nucleotide sequence: TGTGCCAGCTCACCAACAGGGGTCGTTCCGGACACTGAAGCTTTCTTT. Translation: CASSPTGVVPDTEAFF.

This clonotype was observed a handful of times. This sequence joins TRBV4-2 and TRBJ2-1, with D hard to call. Germline V CDR1 and CDR2: LGHNA, YNFKEQ. V dropped 1 base and J dropped 5 bases, with 15 bases sitting between them. This CDR3 region has 16 residues. The CDR3 sequence is CASSQVRAQQDNEQFF. The CDR3 DNA reads TGTGCCAGCAGCCAAGTAAGGGCCCAGCAGGACAATGAGCAGTTCTTC.

This chain uses TRBV20-1 with TRBJ1-2, with D possibly TRBD1 on 5 matching bases. The CDR3 is 16 residues long. The V end lost 1 base, the J end lost 1 base, and 16 bases lay between the germline ends. The V gene's germline CDR1 is DFQATT and CDR2 SNEGSKA (reference sequence). This CDR3 reads CSARGGAVWDNYGYTF. CDR3 DNA sequence: TGCAGTGCTAGAGGTGGGGCGGTATGGGATAACTATGGCTACACCTTC.